This TCR beta chain was recovered during a study of identical twins. Regarding the study as a whole: Beta out-of-frame twin sharing showed a weaker excess. With monozygotic twins, out-of-frame TCR alpha sharing exceeded what models estimated.

TCRdb called the 5' RACE reads again in MiXCR, with one record for every CDR3 protein. The sample shows 400,000 to 600,000 distinct CDR3 sequences, around 22% of them seen only once. About this clonotype itself: The antigen is unknown.

V lost 5 bases to trimming and J lost 7 bases; unmatched junction nucleotides: 7. The CDR3 consists of 15 residues. The same sample was also used in a study of yellow fever vaccine responses in identical twins. That paper adds: Twins' vaccine T cell response reportedly seemed partly convergent, partly personalized.

The receptor's source is a woman aged 18-29 years in good health. The chain employs TRBV12-3 or TRBV12-4 and TRBJ1-6; 8 bases are shared with TRBD1. Sample: CD4+ T cells sorted from blood. DNA for the CDR3: TGTGCCAGCAGTCCCGGACAGGGTGGGAATTCACCCCTCCACTTT. The encoded protein is CASSPGQGGNSPLHF.